The sequence of this T cell receptor beta chain was determined in a study of blood T cell repertoires in COVID-19. The CDR3 totals 17 residues. J lost 7 bases, V lost 4 bases, and 10 bases had no gene match. Germline loops: CDR1 LGHDT, CDR2 YNNKEL (reference sequence). Here immunoSEQ multiplex PCR was the method, and the copy in TCRdb shows in-frame clones only, minus some. This table has over 200,000 clones, around 83% appearing once. The TCR was taken from a man at least 80 years old with acute or convalescent COVID-19. The chain has TRBV3-1 (or the pseudogene TRBV3-2) and TRBJ2-3; 14 nucleotides line up with TRBD2. Material: peripheral blood. This CDR3 is CASSPTDGTSGSYTQYF. As DNA, the CDR3 is TGTGCCAGCAGCCCCACTGACGGGACTAGCGGGAGTTATACGCAGTATTTT.